This T cell receptor (beta chain) stems from a study of early T cells in non-severe SARS-CoV-2 infection. Regarding the study as a whole: Database matching using VDJdb favored anti-spike CD8 responses, with private and CD4 specificities left missing.

CDR1 is KGHSY, CDR2 FQNENV, per germline. Trimming cost V 2 bases and J 9 bases; bases outside gene matches: 6. The CDR3 contains 15 residues. TCRdb re-analysed the 5' RACE reads in MiXCR, keeping a single row per CDR3 protein. The sample records 74,000 or so distinct CDR3 sequences, 9.5% to 13% being singletons. The sample holds many counts of this clonotype. Its antigen is still unknown. Sequencing was done on a sample of whole blood. V and J are TRBV16 and TRBJ1-6; TRBD1 agrees at 8 bases. The source is an adult who was a healthcare worker with PCR-confirmed SARS-CoV-2 infection or an uninfected control (not recorded which). CDR3 protein: CASSQSGQGISPLHF. CDR3 nucleotide sequence: TGTGCCAGCAGCCAAAGTGGACAGGGAATTTCACCCCTCCACTTT.